This T cell receptor beta chain was captured in a study of blood T cells in healthy people across ages. Peripheral blood was drawn, ten milliliters per donor. Each sample used at least 6 million PBMCs. A note on this clonotype: The antigen is not known.

Germline-derived CDR1 and CDR2 are DFQATT and SNEGSKA (reference sequence). The CDR3 is made up of 15 amino acids. With 6 bases clipped from V and 2 bases from J, the junction kept 9 bases outside the gene matches. Whole-study findings and limits: In older individuals, TCR beta diversity per million T cells was lower, falling roughly linearly with age. Unsorted PBMCs prevented conclusive naive versus antigen-experienced comparison.

Sample-barcoded 5' priming and a J-beta primer mix drove a second PCR of roughly 6 to 12 cycles. TCRdb passed the 5' RACE reads through MiXCR, listing each CDR3 protein once. This table has 1.5 million to 2 million distinct CDR3 sequences, around half appearing once. The sequenced sample consisted of blood. The clonotype comes from a woman aged 35 to 49 in good health. The chain carries TRBV20-1 and TRBJ2-3; 9 bases map to TRBD2. The CDR3 DNA sequence: TGCAGTGCCCAGAGGGCTAGCGGGGTCACAGATACGCAGTATTTT. Amino acid sequence: CSAQRASGVTDTQYF.